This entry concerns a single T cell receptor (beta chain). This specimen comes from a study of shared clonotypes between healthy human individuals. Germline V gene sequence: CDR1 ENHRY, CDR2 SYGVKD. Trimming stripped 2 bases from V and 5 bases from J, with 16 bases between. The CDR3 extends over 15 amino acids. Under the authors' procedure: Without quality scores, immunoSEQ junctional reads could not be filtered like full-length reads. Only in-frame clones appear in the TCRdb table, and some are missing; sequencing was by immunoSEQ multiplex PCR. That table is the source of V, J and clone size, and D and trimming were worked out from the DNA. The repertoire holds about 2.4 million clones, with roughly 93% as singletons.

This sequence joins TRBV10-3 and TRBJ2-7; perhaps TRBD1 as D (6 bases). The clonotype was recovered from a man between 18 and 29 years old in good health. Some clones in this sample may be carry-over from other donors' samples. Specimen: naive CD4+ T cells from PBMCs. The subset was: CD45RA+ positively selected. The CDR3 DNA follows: TGTGCCATCAGTGAGGCGCAATTCGGGACAAACGAGCAGTACTTC. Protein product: CAISEAQFGTNEQYF.